Each of the 2 T cell receptor beta chains below was sequenced from the same sample in a study of T cell repertoires in cytomegalovirus infection. The antigens of these receptors remain unknown. TCRdb independently ran MiXCR on the reads; one entry per CDR3 protein. The sample carries under 130,000 distinct CDR3 sequences, roughly two fifths recorded once. Sequenced material: CD8+ T cells from cultured PBMCs, taken from culture after CMV antigen stimulation. These receptors were obtained from a human donor in good health (CMV status not recorded). Some clones in this sample may be carry-over from other donors' samples.

The rearrangement joins TRBV29-1 to TRBJ1-2; 9 bases match TRBD1. The length of the CDR3 is 13 residues. Germline V CDR1 and CDR2: SQVTM, ANQGSEA. With 4 bases clipped from V and 7 bases from J, the junction kept 7 bases outside the gene matches. The CDR3 is CSVAGTGSVGYTF. DNA of the CDR3: TGCAGCGTTGCCGGGACAGGGTCTGTTGGCTACACCTTC.

The rearrangement joins TRBV2 to TRBJ2-3, with 9 bases aligning to TRBD2. Germline V gives CDR1 SNHLY, CDR2 FYNNEI. This CDR3 has 16 residues. V dropped 3 bases and J dropped 6; count of bases not matched to a gene: 10. CDR3 region: CASSDLGSGGSDTQYF. CDR3 coding DNA: TGTGCCAGCAGTGACTTGGGTAGCGGGGGTAGTGATACGCAGTATTTT.